This is a list of T cell receptor beta chains from one sample in a study of T-cell reconstitution after alpha-beta-depleted transplantation in children. TCRdb itself ran the PCR reads through MiXCR, one entry per CDR3 protein. Here the sample spans 500,000 to 650,000 distinct CDR3 sequences, more than 9.5% being singletons. The sample consisted of PBMCs, mostly from graft donor cells, taken 180 days after TCRalphabeta/CD19-depleted stem cell transplant. The source of these receptors is a female patient under 10 years old who had a stem cell transplant for aplastic anemia, so the T cells may come from the graft donor. CDR3s include the opening cysteine and the closing phenylalanine or tryptophan. Fields, in order: D gene, J gene, clone size, V gene, CDR3 DNA, CDR3 protein. The D gene is left open where the match is weak. The size field is filled for only some rows; it gives once, few, many or a size class.

. | TRBJ1-2 | . | TRBV7-2 | TGTGCCAGCAGCTTAGTCGGCAGCTCTAACTATGGCTACACCTTC | CASSLVGSSNYGYTF
. | TRBJ1-1 | . | TRBV5-1 | TGCGCCAGCAGCTTGCGACAGACAGGCACTGAAGCTTTCTTT | CASSLRQTGTEAFF
TRBD1 | TRBJ1-1 | . | TRBV25-1 | TGTGCCAGCAGTCCTCGAGACAGGGCGGACACTGAAGCTTTCTTT | CASSPRDRADTEAFF
. | TRBJ1-1 | . | TRBV6-5 | TGTGCCAGCAGTTTTGCGGAAATGAACACTGAAGCTTTCTTT | CASSFAEMNTEAFF
TRBD1 | TRBJ1-5 | . | TRBV25-1 | TGTGCCAGCAGTGAATCCCAGGGGGCAAATGACAATCAGCCCCAGCATTTT | CASSESQGANDNQPQHF
TRBD1 | TRBJ1-1 | many | TRBV12-3/TRBV12-4 | TGTGCCAGCAGCCCCTCCGGGACAGGGAGGTACACTGAAGCTTTCTTT | CASSPSGTGRYTEAFF
TRBD2 | TRBJ2-1 | . | TRBV3-1 | TGTGCCAGCAGCAGAAGCGGGAGGGCCCCGTCTGAGCAGTTCTTC | CASSRSGRAPSEQFF
. | TRBJ2-7 | many | TRBV20-1 | TGCAGTGCCTGGCGAGGCGAGCAGTACTTC | CSAWRGEQYF
TRBD2 | TRBJ2-1 | . | TRBV20-1 | TGCAGTGCTTACGGAGGGAGGGCGGCCTACAATGAGCAGTTCTTC | CSAYGGRAAYNEQFF
. | TRBJ2-1 | . | TRBV29-1 | TGCAGCGTTGGTTTCGGCAGGGTACACAATGAGCAGTTCTTC | CSVGFGRVHNEQFF
. | TRBJ1-2 | . | TRBV6-5 | TGTGCCAGCAGTTACTCGAGTAAGGGCTCGTGGCGTGGCTACACCTTC | CASSYSSKGSWRGYTF
TRBD1 | TRBJ1-4 | few | TRBV11-2 | TGTGCCAGCAGCTCCTTAAAACCGGGACAGGGGGCGATTAATGAAAAACTGTTTTTT | CASSSLKPGQGAINEKLFF
. | TRBJ2-7 | few | TRBV29-1 | TGCAGCGTCTCGGACAGCCTCTACGAGCAGTACTTC | CSVSDSLYEQYF
TRBD1 | TRBJ1-2 | . | TRBV28 | TGTGCCGTCCTGGACAGGGGGCGATCATTCTATGGCTACACCTTC | CAVLDRGRSFYGYTF
. | TRBJ2-1 | many | TRBV9 | TGTGCCAGCAGCGTAGGCAGGGCCTCCTACAATGAGCAGTTCTTC | CASSVGRASYNEQFF
. | TRBJ2-2 | . | TRBV20-1 | TGCAGTGCTAGAGATCATAAAGGGGTCTCCCAGAACACCGGGGAGCTGTTTTTT | CSARDHKGVSQNTGELFF
. | TRBJ2-4 | . | TRBV28 | TGTGCCAGCAGTTACAGGAGTATTGACAAAAACATTCAGTACTTC | CASSYRSIDKNIQYF
TRBD2 | TRBJ2-1 | . | TRBV7-9 | TGTGCCAGCAGGACTAGCGGGGTCTCCTACAATGAGCAGTTCTTC | CASRTSGVSYNEQFF
. | TRBJ2-4 | . | TRBV7-3 | TGTGCCAGCAGCTTAGGTTCCGGACTTGGAAACATTCAGTACTTC | CASSLGSGLGNIQYF
. | TRBJ2-1 | . | TRBV18 | TGTGCCAGCTCACCACCGGCGGGAAGGTACAATGAGCAGTTCTTC | CASSPPAGRYNEQFF
. | TRBJ2-2 | . | TRBV7-2 | TGTGCCAGCAGCCAACTAGTCGCAAACACCGGGGAGCTGTTTTTT | CASSQLVANTGELFF
. | TRBJ1-6 | . | TRBV2 | TGTGCCAGCAGTGTTAGATCACCCCTCCACTTT | CASSVRSPLHF
TRBD2 | TRBJ2-1 | . | TRBV7-2 | TGTGCCAGCAGCCCGTGGGGGGGAAAAGGCAATGAGCAGTTCTTC | CASSPWGGKGNEQFF
. | TRBJ2-5 | few | TRBV11-3 | TGTGCCAGCAGCTTATGGACGGAAGAGACCCAGTACTTC | CASSLWTEETQYF
. | TRBJ2-1 | . | TRBV4-1 | TGCGCCAGCAGCCCGGGGCGGAATGAGCAGTTCTTC | CASSPGRNEQFF
. | TRBJ2-2 | few | TRBV5-5 | TGTGCCAGCAGCTTGTGGTACAGGGTTGACACCGGGGAGCTGTTTTTT | CASSLWYRVDTGELFF
TRBD2 | TRBJ2-4 | . | TRBV4-1 | TGCGCCAGCAGCCAACCGGGACTAGCGTTCCCGGCGGAGTACTTC | CASSQPGLAFPAEYF
. | TRBJ1-2 | few | TRBV7-9 | TGTGCCAGCAGCTTTCTTACGGGGAACTATGGCTACACCTTC | CASSFLTGNYGYTF